Detailed here is one T cell receptor (beta chain). Its specificity is not known. The CDR3 is 11 amino acids. CDR1 SGHNT and CDR2 YYREEE come from the germline V gene (reference sequence). The V end was cut by 6 bases, the J end by 7 bases, with 10 bases between. The data originate from a study of T cell responses to AZD1222 COVID-19 vaccine. Findings and limits, study-wide: The repertoires were collected only after the peak T cell response. CD4 TCRs linked to vaccination spanned spike, dominating at 160-218 and 743-854. Only 5 or 6 individuals given AZD1222 were seropositive at baseline. Among the donors, most were white British and more were female, and clonal diversity was possibly underestimated.

Assay used: immunoSEQ multiplex PCR; TCRdb lists only in-frame clones, some missing. The profile shows roughly 70,000 clones, roughly 87% of them singletons. The receptor was derived from an adult in good health. V gene TRBV5-4 combines with J gene TRBJ1-2; D unclear. The sequenced sample was peripheral blood, obtained on day 0 of AZD1222 vaccination. In nucleotides, the CDR3 is TGTGCCAGCACCGACTCAGCTGGCTACACCTTC. It yields the protein CASTDSAGYTF.